This T cell receptor beta chain appears in the sequencing data of a study of T cell repertoires in cytomegalovirus infection. Broader study findings: Frequencies of public TCR beta families were cumulated, and this identified carriers of CMV plus the relevant HLA. There were HLA-C-restricted CMV-specific TCR beta clonotypes dominating the ex vivo response.

TCRdb redid the calling of the reads with MiXCR, one entry per CDR3 protein. Of 500,000 or so distinct CDR3 sequences listed, approximately 15% are singletons. The CDR3 covers 15 residues. Germline lookup yields CDR1 SGHTA and CDR2 FQGTGA. V was cut by 4 bases and J by 3 bases, with 12 bases left in between. This clonotype was picked up many times. The antigen remains undetermined. The TCR sequence derives from a human donor in good health (CMV status not recorded). Some clones in this sample may be carry-over from other donors' samples. The V and J genes are TRBV7-3 and TRBJ2-2; D is perhaps TRBD1 (6 bases). Sequences were obtained from CD8+ T cells from PBMCs. DNA of the CDR3: TGTGCCAGCAGCTCGACAGGTTCCGACACCGGGGAGCTGTTTTTT. The encoded protein is CASSSTGSDTGELFF.